This TCR beta chain comes out of a study of cytomegalovirus exposure and HLA in healthy donors. General study findings and limits: Most of the TCR beta V segments (in an earlier analysis) were productive either about 90% or about 30% of the time. Most TCR sequences were rare, but some public TCRs occurred in many donors. Some TCR beta chains (164 of them) were listed as cytomegalovirus-associated. Several of the most significant clusters appeared, in a later analysis, to be linked to common viral pathogens.

With 60 Vbeta and 13 Jbeta primers, the PCR was carried out. TCRdb's copy holds only in-frame clones and misses some; the assay was immunoSEQ multiplex PCR. The sample has about 120,000 clones; about 81% are singletons. Of note for this clone: As yet, its antigen is unknown.

CDR1 and CDR2 from the germline V gene are MGHDK and SYGVNS. This CDR3 is built from 15 residues. With 6 bases removed from V and 0 bases from J, the gap between germline ends came to 9 bases. The specimen was PBMCs. The sequence was obtained from a middle-aged man in good health and CMV-seronegative. The chain links TRBV25-1 to TRBJ2-6, with TRBD1 as a possible D gene (5 bases). The CDR3 reads CASSPDSSGANVLTF. The DNA for the CDR3 is TGTGCCAGCAGCCCCGACAGCTCTGGGGCCAACGTCCTGACTTTC.